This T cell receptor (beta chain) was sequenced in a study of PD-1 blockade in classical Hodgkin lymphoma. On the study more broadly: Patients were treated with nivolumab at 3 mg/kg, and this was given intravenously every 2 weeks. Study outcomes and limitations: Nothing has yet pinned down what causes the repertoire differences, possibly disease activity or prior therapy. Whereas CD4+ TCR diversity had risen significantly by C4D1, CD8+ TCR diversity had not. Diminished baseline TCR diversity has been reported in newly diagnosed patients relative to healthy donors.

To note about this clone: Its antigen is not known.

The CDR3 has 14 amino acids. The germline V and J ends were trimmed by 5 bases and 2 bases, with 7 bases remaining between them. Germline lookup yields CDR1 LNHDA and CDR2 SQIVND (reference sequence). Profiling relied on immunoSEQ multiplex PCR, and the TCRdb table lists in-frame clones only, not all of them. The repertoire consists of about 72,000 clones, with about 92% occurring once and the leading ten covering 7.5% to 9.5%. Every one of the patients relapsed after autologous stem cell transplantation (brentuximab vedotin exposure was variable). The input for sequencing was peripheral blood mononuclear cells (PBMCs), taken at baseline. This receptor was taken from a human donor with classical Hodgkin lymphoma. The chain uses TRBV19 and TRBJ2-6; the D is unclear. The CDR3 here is CASSVSAGANVLTF. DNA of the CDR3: TGTGCCAGTAGTGTCTCAGCTGGGGCCAACGTCCTGACTTTC.